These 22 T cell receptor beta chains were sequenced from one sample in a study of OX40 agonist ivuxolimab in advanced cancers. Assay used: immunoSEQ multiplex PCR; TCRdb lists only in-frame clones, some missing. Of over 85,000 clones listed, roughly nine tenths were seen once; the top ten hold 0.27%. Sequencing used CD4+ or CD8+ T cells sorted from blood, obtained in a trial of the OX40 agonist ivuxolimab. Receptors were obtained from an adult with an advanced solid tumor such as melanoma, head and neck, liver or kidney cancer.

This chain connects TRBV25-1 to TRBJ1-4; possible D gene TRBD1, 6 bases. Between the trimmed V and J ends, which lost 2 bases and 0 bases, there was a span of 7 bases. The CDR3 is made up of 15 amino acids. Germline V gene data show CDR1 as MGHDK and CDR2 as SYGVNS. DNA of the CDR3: TGTGCCAGCAGTGAACCAGGGGCAACTAATGAAAAACTGTTTTTT. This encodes CASSEPGATNEKLFF.

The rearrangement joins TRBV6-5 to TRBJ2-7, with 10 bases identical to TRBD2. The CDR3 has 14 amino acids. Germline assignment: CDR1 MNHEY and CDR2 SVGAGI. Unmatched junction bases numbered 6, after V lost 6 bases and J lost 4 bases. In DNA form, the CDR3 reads TGTGCCAGCAGGACCGGACTAGCGGAATACGAGCAGTACTTC. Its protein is CASRTGLAEYEQYF.

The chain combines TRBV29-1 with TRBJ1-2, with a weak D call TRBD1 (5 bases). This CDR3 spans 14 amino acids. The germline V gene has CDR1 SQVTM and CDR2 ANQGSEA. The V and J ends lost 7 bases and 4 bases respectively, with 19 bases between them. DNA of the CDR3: TGCAGCGCCAACCCGTGGGGCAGTATCTATGGCTACACCTTC. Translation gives CSANPWGSIYGYTF.

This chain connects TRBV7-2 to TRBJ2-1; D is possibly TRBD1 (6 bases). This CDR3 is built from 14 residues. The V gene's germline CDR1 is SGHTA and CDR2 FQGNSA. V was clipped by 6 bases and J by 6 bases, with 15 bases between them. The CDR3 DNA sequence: TGTGCCAGCAGTACAGGGTATAACCTCAATGAGCAGTTCTTC. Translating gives CASSTGYNLNEQFF.

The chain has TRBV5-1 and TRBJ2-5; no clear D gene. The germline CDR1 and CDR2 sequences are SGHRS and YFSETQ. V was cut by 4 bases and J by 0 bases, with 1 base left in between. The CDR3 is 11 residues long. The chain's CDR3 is CASSDQETQYF. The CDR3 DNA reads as TGCGCCAGCAGCGACCAAGAGACCCAGTACTTC. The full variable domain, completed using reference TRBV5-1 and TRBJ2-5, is KAGVTQTPRYLIKTRGQQVTLSCSPISGHRSVSWYQQTPGQGLQFLFEYFSETQRNKGNFPGRFSGRQFSNSRSEMNVSTLELGDSALYLCASSDQETQYFGPGTRLLVL.

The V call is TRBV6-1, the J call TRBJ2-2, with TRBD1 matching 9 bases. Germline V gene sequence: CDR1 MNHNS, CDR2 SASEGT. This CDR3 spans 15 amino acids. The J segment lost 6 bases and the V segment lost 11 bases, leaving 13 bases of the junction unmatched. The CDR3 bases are TGTGCCGCCTCGGTCGGGACAGGGTTATCCGGGGAGCTGTTTTTT. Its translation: CAASVGTGLSGELFF.

The CDR3 nucleotides are TGTGCCAGCTCACCACGGGCCAAGACTGGAAGCTCCTACAATGAGCAGTTCTTC. Translating gives CASSPRAKTGSSYNEQFF. This sequence joins TRBV18 and TRBJ2-1; D is ambiguous. Trimming took 1 base from V and 0 from J, leaving 16 bases between them. This CDR3 is 18 amino acids long. CDR1 KGHSH and CDR2 LQKENI come from the germline V gene.

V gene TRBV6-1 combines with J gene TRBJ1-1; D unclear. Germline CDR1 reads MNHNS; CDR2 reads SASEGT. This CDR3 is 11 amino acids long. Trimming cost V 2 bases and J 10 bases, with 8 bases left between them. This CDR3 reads CASSELSPAFF. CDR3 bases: TGTGCCAGCAGTGAACTCTCCCCAGCTTTCTTT.

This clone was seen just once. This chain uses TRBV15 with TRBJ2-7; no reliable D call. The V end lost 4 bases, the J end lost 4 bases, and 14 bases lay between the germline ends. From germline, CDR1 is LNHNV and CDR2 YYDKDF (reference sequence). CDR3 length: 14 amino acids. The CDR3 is CATSTAPLVYEQYF. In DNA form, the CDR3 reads TGTGCCACCAGCACCGCCCCCCTCGTTTACGAGCAGTACTTC. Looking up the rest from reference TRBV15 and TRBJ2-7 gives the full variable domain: DAMVIQNPRYQVTQFGKPVTLSCSQTLNHNVMYWYQQKSSQAPKLLFHYYDKDFNNEADTPDNFQSRRPNTSFCFLDIRSPGLGDTAMYLCATSTAPLVYEQYFGPGTRLTVT.

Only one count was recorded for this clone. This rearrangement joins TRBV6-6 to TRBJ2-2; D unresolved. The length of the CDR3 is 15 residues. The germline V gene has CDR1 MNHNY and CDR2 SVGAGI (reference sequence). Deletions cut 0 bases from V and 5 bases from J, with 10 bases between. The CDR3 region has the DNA TGTGCCAGCAGTTACTCGATAAGCCGAACCGGGGAGCTGTTTTTT. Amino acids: CASSYSISRTGELFF.

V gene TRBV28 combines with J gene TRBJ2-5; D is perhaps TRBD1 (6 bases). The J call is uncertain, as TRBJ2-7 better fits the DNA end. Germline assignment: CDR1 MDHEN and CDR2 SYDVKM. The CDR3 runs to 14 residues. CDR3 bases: TGTGCCAGCAGTTTGGTGGGACAAACCTACGAGCAGTACTTC. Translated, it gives CASSLVGQTYEQYF.

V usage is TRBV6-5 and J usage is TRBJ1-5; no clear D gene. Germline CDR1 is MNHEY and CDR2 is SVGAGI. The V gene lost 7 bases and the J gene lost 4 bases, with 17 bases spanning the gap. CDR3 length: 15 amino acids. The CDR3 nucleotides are TGTGCCAGCAACAACGGAGGGAAAGGAAATCAGCCCCAGCATTTT. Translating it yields CASNNGGKGNQPQHF.

CDR3 DNA: TGCGCCAGCAGCCTCCTGATGACAGGGACGCCAGAAGCCAAAAACATTCAGTACTTC. Translating it yields CASSLLMTGTPEAKNIQYF. The genes are TRBV5-1 and TRBJ2-4; TRBD1 aligns across 7 bases. The CDR3 spans 19 residues. The V gene's germline CDR1 is SGHRS and CDR2 YFSETQ. Trimming at V came to 4 bases and at J to 0 bases, leaving 16 bases not matched to a gene.

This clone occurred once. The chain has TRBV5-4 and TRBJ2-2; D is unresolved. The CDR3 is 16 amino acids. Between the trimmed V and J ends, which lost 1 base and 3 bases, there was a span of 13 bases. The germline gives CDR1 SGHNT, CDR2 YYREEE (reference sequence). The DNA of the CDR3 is TGTGCCAGCAGCTTGTGGGTTTCGGCGGACACCGGGGAGCTGTTTTTT. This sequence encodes CASSLWVSADTGELFF. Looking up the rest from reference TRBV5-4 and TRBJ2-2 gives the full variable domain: ETGVTQSPTHLIKTRGQQVTLRCSSQSGHNTVSWYQQALGQGPQFIFQYYREEENGRGNFPPRFSGLQFPNYSSELNVNALELDDSALYLCASSLWVSADTGELFFGEGSRLTVL.

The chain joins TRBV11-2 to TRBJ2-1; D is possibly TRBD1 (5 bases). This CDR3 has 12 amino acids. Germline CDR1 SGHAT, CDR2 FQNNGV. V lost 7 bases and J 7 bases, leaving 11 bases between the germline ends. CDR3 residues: CASTWAGNEQFF. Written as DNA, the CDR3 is TGTGCCAGCACCTGGGCAGGGAATGAGCAGTTCTTC.

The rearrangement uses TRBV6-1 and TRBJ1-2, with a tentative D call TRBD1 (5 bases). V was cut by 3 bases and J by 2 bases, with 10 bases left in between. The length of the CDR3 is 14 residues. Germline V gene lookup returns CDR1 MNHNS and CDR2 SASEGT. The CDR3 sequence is CASSENRGNYGYTF. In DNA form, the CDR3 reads TGTGCCAGCAGTGAGAACCGGGGGAACTATGGCTACACCTTC.

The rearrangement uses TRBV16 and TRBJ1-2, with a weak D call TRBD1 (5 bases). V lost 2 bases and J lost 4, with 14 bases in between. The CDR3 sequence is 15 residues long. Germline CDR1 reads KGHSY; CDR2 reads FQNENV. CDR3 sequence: CASSQGAGSAYGYTF. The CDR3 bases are TGTGCCAGCAGCCAAGGGGCAGGGTCGGCCTATGGCTACACCTTC.

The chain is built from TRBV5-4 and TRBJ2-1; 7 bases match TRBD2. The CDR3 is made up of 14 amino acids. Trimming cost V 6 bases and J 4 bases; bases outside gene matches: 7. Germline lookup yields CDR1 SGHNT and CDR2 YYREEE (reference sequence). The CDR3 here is CASTLPGLYNEQFF. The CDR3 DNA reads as TGTGCCAGCACCCTACCGGGACTATACAATGAGCAGTTCTTC. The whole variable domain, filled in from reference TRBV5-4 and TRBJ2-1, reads ETGVTQSPTHLIKTRGQQVTLRCSSQSGHNTVSWYQQALGQGPQFIFQYYREEENGRGNFPPRFSGLQFPNYSSELNVNALELDDSALYLCASTLPGLYNEQFFGPGTRLTVL.

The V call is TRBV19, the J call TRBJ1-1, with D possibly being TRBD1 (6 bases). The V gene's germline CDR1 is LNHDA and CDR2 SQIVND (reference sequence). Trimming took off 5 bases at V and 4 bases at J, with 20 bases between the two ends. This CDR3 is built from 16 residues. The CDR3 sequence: CASSRGGTLPTTEAFF. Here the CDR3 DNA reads TGTGCCAGTAGTCGGGGGGGGACACTTCCTACCACTGAAGCTTTCTTT.

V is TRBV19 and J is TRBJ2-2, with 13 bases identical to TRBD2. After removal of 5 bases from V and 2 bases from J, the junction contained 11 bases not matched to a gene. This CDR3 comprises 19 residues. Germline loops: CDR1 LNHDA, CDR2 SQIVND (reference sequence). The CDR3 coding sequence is TGTGCCAGTAGTGCTCGGACTAGCGGGAGTTGGCTCAACACCGGGGAGCTGTTTTTT. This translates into CASSARTSGSWLNTGELFF.

The CDR3 DNA sequence: TGTGCCAGCAGCTTAGGTGGTCAGCCCCAGCATTTT. This sequence encodes CASSLGGQPQHF. The chain carries TRBV7-8 and TRBJ1-5; no reliable D call. CDR3 length: 12 residues. Germline V gene data show CDR1 as SGHVS and CDR2 as FQNEAQ. Between the trimmed V and J ends, which lost 1 base and 6 bases, there was a span of 4 bases.

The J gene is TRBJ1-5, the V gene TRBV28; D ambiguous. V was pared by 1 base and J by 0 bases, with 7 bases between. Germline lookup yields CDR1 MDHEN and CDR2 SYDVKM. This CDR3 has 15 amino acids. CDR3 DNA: TGTGCCAGCAGTTTATTGTCAGTTAGCAATCAGCCCCAGCATTTT. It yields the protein CASSLLSVSNQPQHF.